A single sample is the source of the 7 T cell receptor beta chains below, sequenced in a study of beta chain features in type 1 diabetes. The study reverse transcribed the entire isolated RNA, so it sequenced expressed TCRB transcripts. Sequencing was performed with immunoSEQ multiplex PCR; in TCRdb, only in-frame clones are kept and a portion is missing. The sample gives tens of thousands of clones, 30% to 40% of which show up once; about 0.42% is in the top ten. What was sequenced was stem cell memory CD4+ T cells from blood. The receptor source for this set is a woman aged 18-30 years in good health.

The chain employs TRBV7-2 and TRBJ1-4; no clear D. Between the trimmed V and J ends, which lost 0 bases and 8 bases, there was a span of 16 bases. CDR1 SGHTA and CDR2 FQGNSA come from the germline V gene. The CDR3 is made up of 16 amino acids. For the CDR3, the DNA is TGTGCCAGCAGCTTAGCCGGGGTGACGGAAGGGGAAAAACTGTTTTTT. This encodes CASSLAGVTEGEKLFF. The full variable domain, completed using reference TRBV7-2 and TRBJ1-4, is GAGVSQSPSNKVTEKGKDVELRCDPISGHTALYWYRQSLGQGLEFLIYFQGNSAPDKSGLPSDRFSAERTGGSVSTLTIQRTQQEDSAVYLCASSLAGVTEGEKLFFGSGTQLSVL.

Comments on this clone: The junction differs from germline at one of its ends, possibly a read error. The chain recombines TRBV7-7 with TRBJ2-5, with TRBD1 matching 8 bases. There are 14 residues in the CDR3. The germline V gene has CDR1 SSHAT and CDR2 FNYEAQ (reference sequence). The CDR3 DNA is TGTGCTAGCAGCGCACAGACAGGGGTGGGGACCCAGTACTTC. Its protein product is CASSAQTGVGTQYF.

There are a few counts of this clone. The rearrangement joins TRBV28 to TRBJ1-2; 7 bases fit TRBD1. The CDR3 is made up of 13 amino acids. V dropped 7 bases and J dropped 3; count of bases not matched to a gene: 5. Germline-derived CDR1 and CDR2 are MDHEN and SYDVKM. The CDR3, as DNA: TGTGCCAGCATGACAGGGCAGCACTATGGCTACACCTTC. Encoded protein: CASMTGQHYGYTF.

The chain has TRBV18 and TRBJ1-2; 9 positions agree with TRBD1. This CDR3 comprises 16 residues. Germline V gives CDR1 KGHSH, CDR2 LQKENI. Trimming removed 2 bases from V and 7 bases from J; junction bases left unmatched: 11. In nucleotides, the CDR3 is TGTGCCAGCTCACCAAGTTCTTACAGGGGGCAGAGTGGCTACACCTTC. Protein product: CASSPSSYRGQSGYTF.

In this sample, this clone turned up a few times. The chain carries TRBV12-5 and TRBJ2-5; 7 nucleotides agree with TRBD2. V was clipped by 6 bases and J by 5 bases; unmatched bases: 6. Germline V CDR1 and CDR2: LGHNT, FRNRAP. CDR3 size: 13 residues. The CDR3 sequence is CASGTGEGETQYF. DNA of the CDR3: TGTGCTAGTGGCACGGGGGAGGGGGAGACCCAGTACTTC.

There are a few counts of this clone. The CDR3 coding sequence is TGTGCCAGCAGCCCTAGTGGTTACGGGGGGGGTGAAGCTTTCTTT. This encodes CASSPSGYGGGEAFF. The chain employs TRBV7-2 and TRBJ1-1, with D maybe TRBD1 (5 bases). The CDR3 totals 15 residues. Trimming took 5 bases from V and 7 from J, leaving 20 bases between them. Germline V gene data show CDR1 as SGHTA and CDR2 as FQGNSA. The whole variable domain, filled in from reference TRBV7-2 and TRBJ1-1, reads GAGVSQSPSNKVTEKGKDVELRCDPISGHTALYWYRQSLGQGLEFLIYFQGNSAPDKSGLPSDRFSAERTGGSVSTLTIQRTQQEDSAVYLCASSPSGYGGGEAFFGQGTRLTVV.

The V gene is TRBV5-6, the J gene TRBJ2-5; 7 bases fit TRBD1. J lost 2 bases, V lost 4 bases, and 8 bases had no gene match. CDR1 is SGHDT and CDR2 is YYEEEE in the germline V gene. CDR3 size: 15 residues. CDR3 protein: CASSLGQILQETQYF. For the CDR3, the DNA is TGTGCCAGCAGCCTGGGACAGATCCTTCAAGAGACCCAGTACTTC.